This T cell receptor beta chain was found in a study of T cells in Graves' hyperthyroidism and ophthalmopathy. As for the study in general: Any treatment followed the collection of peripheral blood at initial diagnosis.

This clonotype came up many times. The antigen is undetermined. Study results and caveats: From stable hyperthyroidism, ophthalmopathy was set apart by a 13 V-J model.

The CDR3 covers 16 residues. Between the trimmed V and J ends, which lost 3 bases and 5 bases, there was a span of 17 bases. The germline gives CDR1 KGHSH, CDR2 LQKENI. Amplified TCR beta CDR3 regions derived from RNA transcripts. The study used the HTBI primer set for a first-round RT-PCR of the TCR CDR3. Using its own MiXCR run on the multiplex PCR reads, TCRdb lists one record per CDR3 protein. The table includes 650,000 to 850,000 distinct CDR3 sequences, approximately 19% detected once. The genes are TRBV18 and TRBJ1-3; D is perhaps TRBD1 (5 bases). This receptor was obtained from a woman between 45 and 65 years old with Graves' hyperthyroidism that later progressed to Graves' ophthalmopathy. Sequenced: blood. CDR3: CASSPLGPERRNTIYF. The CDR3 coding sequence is TGTGCCAGCTCACCCCTGGGACCCGAAAGAAGAAACACCATATATTTT.